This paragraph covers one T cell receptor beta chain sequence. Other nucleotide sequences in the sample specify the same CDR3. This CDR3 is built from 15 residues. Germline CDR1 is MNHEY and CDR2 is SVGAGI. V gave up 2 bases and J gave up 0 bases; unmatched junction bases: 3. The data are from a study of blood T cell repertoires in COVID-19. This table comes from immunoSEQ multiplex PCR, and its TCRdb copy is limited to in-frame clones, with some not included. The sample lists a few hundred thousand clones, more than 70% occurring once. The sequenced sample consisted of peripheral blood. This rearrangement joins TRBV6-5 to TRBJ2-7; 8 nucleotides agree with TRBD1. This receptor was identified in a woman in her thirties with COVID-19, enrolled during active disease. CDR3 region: CASSYDRGGSYEQYF. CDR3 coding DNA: TGTGCCAGCAGTTACGACAGGGGTGGCTCCTACGAGCAGTACTTC.